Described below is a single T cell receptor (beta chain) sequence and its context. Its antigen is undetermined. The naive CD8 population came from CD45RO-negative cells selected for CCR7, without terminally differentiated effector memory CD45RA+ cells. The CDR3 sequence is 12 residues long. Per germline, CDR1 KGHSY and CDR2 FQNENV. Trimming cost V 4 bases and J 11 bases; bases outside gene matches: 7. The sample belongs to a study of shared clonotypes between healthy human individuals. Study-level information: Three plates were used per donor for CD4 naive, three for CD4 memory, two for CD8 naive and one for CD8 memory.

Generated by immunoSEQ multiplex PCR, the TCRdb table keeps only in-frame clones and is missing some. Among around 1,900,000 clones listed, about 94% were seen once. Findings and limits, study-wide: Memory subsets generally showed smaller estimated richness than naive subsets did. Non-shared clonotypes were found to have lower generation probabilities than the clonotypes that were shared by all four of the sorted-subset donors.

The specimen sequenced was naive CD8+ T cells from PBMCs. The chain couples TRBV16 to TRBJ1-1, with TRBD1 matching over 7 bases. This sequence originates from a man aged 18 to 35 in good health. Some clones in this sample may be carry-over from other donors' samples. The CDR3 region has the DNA TGTGCCAGCAGCCCAGGGGGGTCATGGGCTTTCTTT. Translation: CASSPGGSWAFF.